The 10 T cell receptor beta chains presented below share a single source sample, sequenced in a study of shared T cell receptors in the human thymus (dated by TCRdb to the early 2020s). Receptor amplification or capture employed the immunoSEQ multiplex PCR assay. Not all clones reach the TCRdb copy of this immuneACCESS table, which keeps in-frame sequences only. Checked studies attribute under half of the gap to unresolved V genes and leave the rest unexplained. The sample records about 660,000 clones, about 87% of which are singletons. Of the sample, about 0.0094% falls within the top ten clones. This same sample was also part of a study on human thymus T cells.

The sequenced sample was thymocytes. These receptors all come from a boy under three years old with a congenital heart defect. Donor details come from another sample of the same person, matched by shared clones.

This chain joins TRBV7-7 and TRBJ2-7, with 10 bases that match TRBD2. V shed 6 bases and J 1 base; nucleotides not matched to a gene: 9. This CDR3 region has 16 residues. The germline gives CDR1 SSHAT, CDR2 FNYEAQ (reference sequence). CDR3 DNA: TGTGCCAGCAGTCCCTCTCCTAGCGGGAGTTCCTACGAGCAGTACTTC. Its protein product is CASSPSPSGSSYEQYF.

V and J are TRBV14 and TRBJ1-1; tentatively, D is TRBD1 (5 bases). The germline V gene has CDR1 SGHDN and CDR2 FVKESK. Between the trimmed V and J ends, which lost 4 bases and 5 bases, there was a span of 23 bases. The CDR3 loop spans 17 amino acids. In DNA form, the CDR3 reads TGTGCCAGCAGCCCAGAGGGTCAGGATATGGAGGGGACTGAAGCTTTCTTT. Its translation is CASSPEGQDMEGTEAFF. Full variable domain (remainder filled in from reference TRBV14 and TRBJ1-1): EAGVTQFPSHSVIEKGQTVTLRCDPISGHDNLYWYRRVMGKEIKFLLHFVKESKQDESGMPNNRFLAERTGGTYSTLKVQPAELEDSGVYFCASSPEGQDMEGTEAFFGQGTRLTVV.

In the case of this clone: Different DNA sequences within this sample yield the same CDR3. The J gene is TRBJ2-7, the V gene TRBV28; the D gene is possibly TRBD2 (5 bases). The germline gives CDR1 MDHEN, CDR2 SYDVKM. The CDR3 contains 14 residues. Trimming took off 6 bases at V and 2 bases at J, with 14 bases between the two ends. The CDR3 nucleotides read TGTGCCAGCAGCCTACGGGGATCCCCCTACGAGCAGTACTTC. It specifies CASSLRGSPYEQYF.

The chain employs TRBV6-1 and TRBJ1-5; D perhaps matches TRBD1 (5 bases). Germline-derived CDR1 and CDR2 are MNHNS and SASEGT. The CDR3 spans 18 residues. The V end was cut by 2 bases, the J end by 0 bases, with 17 bases between. The CDR3 DNA reads as TGTGCCAGCAGTGAATATATAGGGACGCGGGATAGCAATCAGCCCCAGCATTTT. Translation: CASSEYIGTRDSNQPQHF.

The V call is TRBV9, the J call TRBJ2-3, with D perhaps matching TRBD1 (5 bases). Looked up from germline, CDR1 is SGDLS and CDR2 is YYNGEE. V was trimmed by 4 bases and J by 0 bases, leaving 12 bases between them. The CDR3 sequence is 15 residues long. This CDR3 reads CASSPHGASTDTQYF. The DNA for the CDR3 is TGTGCCAGCAGCCCTCATGGGGCCAGCACAGATACGCAGTATTTT.

In this sample, this clone turned up a few times. This chain joins TRBV28 and TRBJ1-6, with a weak D call TRBD1 (5 bases). V lost 8 bases to trimming and J lost 7 bases, with 15 bases between them. The germline CDR1 and CDR2 sequences are MDHEN and SYDVKM. The CDR3 extends over 14 amino acids. The CDR3 sequence: CASAGRRDNSPLHF. In DNA form, the CDR3 reads TGTGCCAGCGCTGGAAGGCGGGACAATTCACCCCTCCACTTT.

V gene TRBV6-1 combines with J gene TRBJ1-2, with D possibly being TRBD1 (6 bases). With 5 bases removed from V and 5 bases from J, the gap between germline ends came to 9 bases. From germline, CDR1 is MNHNS and CDR2 SASEGT. This CDR3 region has 12 residues. The CDR3 sequence is CASSKQGYGYTF. The CDR3 DNA reads as TGTGCCAGCAGTAAACAGGGATATGGCTACACCTTC.

This clone was seen only a few times. The chain has TRBV19 and TRBJ2-7; tentative D call: TRBD1 (7 bases). The V gene's germline CDR1 is LNHDA and CDR2 SQIVND (reference sequence). The V end lost 4 bases, the J end lost 3 bases, and 10 bases lay between the germline ends. The CDR3 contains 13 residues. CDR3 bases: TGTGCCAGTAGTACAGGGGGAGGCTACGAGCAGTACTTC. Amino acid sequence: CASSTGGGYEQYF.

The rearrangement joins TRBV12-5 to TRBJ2-1; possibly TRBD1 for D (7 bases). The CDR3 is made up of 13 amino acids. Germline CDR1 is LGHNT and CDR2 is FRNRAP. V was trimmed by 2 bases and J by 10 bases, leaving 12 bases between them. Here the CDR3 DNA reads TGTGCTAGTGGTTTGCAGGGGGGCCGGGAGCAGTTCTTC. As protein: CASGLQGGREQFF.

The chain has TRBV21-1 and TRBJ2-1; the D call in the table, TRBD1, was not verified against the DNA. TRBV21-1 is shown as a pseudogene. This CDR3 is 14 amino acids long. In DNA, the CDR3 is TGTGCCAGCAGCAGAAGGACAGGGGGACATGAGCAGTTCTTC. It yields the protein CASSRRTGGHEQFF.